Shown below are 18 T cell receptor beta chains from a single sample sequenced in a study of T cell responses to AZD1222 COVID-19 vaccine. Clones were read by immunoSEQ multiplex PCR, and TCRdb kept only the in-frame ones, dropping some. The sample has about 98,000 clones, 86% seen once. The sequenced sample was peripheral blood, obtained on day 0 of AZD1222 vaccination. The receptors here all came from an adult in good health.

V gene TRBV30 combines with J gene TRBJ2-1, with 10 bases fitting TRBD2. This CDR3 has 15 amino acids. Germline V gene data show CDR1 as GTSNPN and CDR2 as SVGIG (reference sequence). V gave up 0 bases and J gave up 6 bases; unmatched junction bases: 5. This CDR3 reads CAWSVKTSGFNEQFF. In nucleotides, the CDR3 is TGTGCCTGGAGTGTGAAGACTAGCGGGTTCAATGAGCAGTTCTTC.

This clone has only one observation. The chain combines TRBV30 with TRBJ1-5; D unclear. Trimming took off 4 bases at V and 3 bases at J, with 13 bases between the two ends. Germline V CDR1 and CDR2: GTSNPN, SVGIG (reference sequence). This CDR3 contains 14 residues. CDR3 bases: TGTGCCTGGACCTCGGGCGGGCCCAATCAGCCCCAGCATTTT. Translation: CAWTSGGPNQPQHF.

This clone showed up just once. This chain uses TRBV5-1 with TRBJ2-1; D possibly corresponds to TRBD2 (5 bases). Germline V gene data show CDR1 as SGHRS and CDR2 as YFSETQ. This CDR3 is 13 amino acids long. Trimming took 4 bases from V and 6 from J, leaving 11 bases between them. CDR3 protein: CASSKRAGNEQFF. The CDR3 DNA sequence: TGCGCCAGCAGCAAAAGGGCGGGCAATGAGCAGTTCTTC. The full variable domain, with the rest looked up from reference TRBV5-1 and TRBJ2-1, is KAGVTQTPRYLIKTRGQQVTLSCSPISGHRSVSWYQQTPGQGLQFLFEYFSETQRNKGNFPGRFSGRQFSNSRSEMNVSTLELGDSALYLCASSKRAGNEQFFGPGTRLTVL.

This clone was picked up a small number of times. J is TRBJ1-2 and V is TRBV2, with D unresolved. This CDR3 has 12 residues. The V end lost 6 bases, the J end lost 4 bases, and 9 bases lay between the germline ends. Germline assignment: CDR1 SNHLY and CDR2 FYNNEI. The chain's CDR3 is CASRREGYGYTF. The CDR3 nucleotides read TGTGCCAGCAGGCGGGAGGGCTATGGCTACACCTTC.

V usage is TRBV7-2 and J usage is TRBJ2-3, with 7 bases lining up with TRBD2. This CDR3 contains 14 residues. Germline values: CDR1 SGHTA, CDR2 FQGNSA. V dropped 2 bases and J dropped 3; count of bases not matched to a gene: 2. The CDR3 sequence: CASSLSGVTDTQYF. For the CDR3, the DNA is TGTGCCAGCAGCTTAAGCGGGGTGACAGATACGCAGTATTTT.

The genes are TRBV5-6 and TRBJ2-1; no definite D call. The germline V gene has CDR1 SGHDT and CDR2 YYEEEE. The ends were cut back, 0 bases at V and 6 bases at J, with 10 bases in the middle. The CDR3 sequence is 14 residues long. CDR3 bases: TGTGCCAGCAGCTTGGGGGGTAAATCCAATGAGCAGTTCTTC. Translated, it gives CASSLGGKSNEQFF.

The V gene is TRBV15, the J gene TRBJ1-1; no clear D gene. There are 16 residues in the CDR3. The germline V gene encodes CDR1 LNHNV and CDR2 YYDKDF (reference sequence). With 0 bases removed from V and 4 bases from J, the gap between germline ends came to 15 bases. CDR3 nucleotides: TGTGCCACCAGCAGAGATCTCCCTGGGAAGGGCACTGAAGCTTTCTTT. Encoded protein: CATSRDLPGKGTEAFF.

The chain recombines TRBV28 with TRBJ1-5; the D is unclear. The CDR3 length is 16 residues. Germline-derived CDR1 and CDR2 are MDHEN and SYDVKM. V was pared by 1 base and J by 2 bases, with 12 bases between. CDR3 loop: CASSLSGILGNQPQHF. DNA of the CDR3: TGTGCCAGCAGTTTATCCGGAATCCTAGGCAATCAGCCCCAGCATTTT.

The chain links TRBV29-1 to TRBJ1-1; the D gene is possibly TRBD1 (6 bases). Trimming left V 6 bases short and J 6 bases short, with 11 bases between. CDR1 and CDR2 (germline): SQVTM, ANQGSEA. The CDR3 is made up of 11 amino acids. The CDR3 region is CSVSTGSEAFF. In DNA, the CDR3 is TGCAGCGTATCAACAGGGTCTGAAGCTTTCTTT.

This clone has only a few counts. The chain is built from TRBV7-3 and TRBJ1-2; D is ambiguous. The length of the CDR3 is 14 residues. V was trimmed by 5 bases and J by 4 bases, leaving 14 bases between them. Germline V gene data show CDR1 as SGHTA and CDR2 as FQGTGA. CDR3 protein: CASSPGTGSYGYTF. For the CDR3, the DNA is TGTGCCAGCAGCCCGGGAACGGGATCCTATGGCTACACCTTC.

Regarding this clone: This CDR3 is also generated by other DNA sequences in the sample. The chain recombines TRBV7-2 with TRBJ1-5; D not certain. V was pared by 5 bases and J by 6 bases, with 8 bases between. The CDR3 consists of 12 residues. CDR1 is SGHTA and CDR2 is FQGNSA in the germline V gene. The CDR3 protein is CASSPVGQPQHF. The CDR3 DNA sequence: TGTGCCAGCAGCCCTGTGGGTCAGCCCCAGCATTTT.

V is TRBV27 and J is TRBJ1-5, with TRBD1 matching over 8 bases. The J segment lost 6 bases and the V segment lost 6 bases, leaving 10 bases of the junction unmatched. The CDR3 length is 15 residues. From germline, CDR1 is MNHEY and CDR2 SMNVEV (reference sequence). The CDR3 region is CASRRTGRVGQPQHF. The CDR3 bases are TGTGCCAGCAGAAGGACAGGGCGGGTCGGTCAGCCCCAGCATTTT.

The V call is TRBV4-1, the J call TRBJ1-6, with D hard to call. The CDR3 extends over 13 amino acids. V gave up 1 base and J gave up 10 bases, with 8 bases separating them. Germline CDR1 MGHRA, CDR2 YSYEKL. The CDR3 sequence: CASSQGPGSPLHF. Written as DNA, the CDR3 is TGCGCCAGCAGCCAAGGTCCGGGGTCACCCCTCCACTTT.

V usage is TRBV7-2 and J usage is TRBJ1-5; 8 bases agree with TRBD1. Per germline, CDR1 SGHTA and CDR2 FQGNSA. The trim removed 5 bases at V and 6 bases at J, leaving 9 bases unmatched. This CDR3 comprises 15 residues. This CDR3 is CASSGTGNSIQPQHF. DNA of the CDR3: TGTGCCAGCAGCGGGACAGGTAATTCCATTCAGCCCCAGCATTTT.

The rearrangement uses TRBV3-1 (or the pseudogene TRBV3-2) and TRBJ2-2, with D perhaps given as TRBD1 or TRBD2 (5 bases each). V was shortened by 4 bases and J by 6 bases, with 15 bases between the two germline ends. The CDR3 totals 15 residues. Germline V gene data show CDR1 as LGHDT and CDR2 as YNNKEL (reference sequence). The CDR3 nucleotides read TGTGCCAGCAGCCCCCGATTGAGGGGAGCCGGGGAGCTGTTTTTT. Protein sequence: CASSPRLRGAGELFF.

The chain employs TRBV5-6 and TRBJ1-5; TRBD1 might be the D (6 bases). Germline values: CDR1 SGHDT, CDR2 YYEEEE. The germline V and J ends were trimmed by 0 bases and 1 base, with 8 bases remaining between them. The CDR3 runs to 15 residues. This CDR3 reads CASSLAGGSNQPQHF. The CDR3 DNA follows: TGTGCCAGCAGCTTGGCGGGGGGCAGCAATCAGCCCCAGCATTTT.

This clone was observed a handful of times. The V gene is TRBV9, the J gene TRBJ2-1, with a weak D call TRBD2 (6 bases). Germline V gene sequence: CDR1 SGDLS, CDR2 YYNGEE. The CDR3 is made up of 15 amino acids. Trimming took 3 bases from V and 1 from J, leaving 11 bases between them. Here the CDR3 reads CASSGIADSYNEQFF. The CDR3 region has the DNA TGTGCCAGCAGCGGTATAGCGGATTCCTACAATGAGCAGTTCTTC.

The V gene is TRBV28, the J gene TRBJ1-2; tentatively, D is TRBD1 (6 bases). Trimming shortened V by 1 base and J by 8 bases, and 14 bases separated the two germline ends. Germline V lookup: CDR1 MDHEN, CDR2 SYDVKM. This CDR3 spans 14 amino acids. CDR3 nucleotides: TGTGCCAGCAGTTTATATCAGGGGCTTGGAGGCTACACCTTC. Residues: CASSLYQGLGGYTF.